This T cell receptor (beta chain) originates from a study of blood T cell repertoires in COVID-19. On the study more broadly: In each case, the material was cDNA or gDNA derived from T cells, B-cell-depleted T cells, or PBMCs.

Assay: immunoSEQ multiplex PCR; the TCRdb copy retains only in-frame clones and omits some. The table has 150,000 to 170,000 clones, about 80% seen once. CDR1 MNHEY and CDR2 SMNVEV come from the germline V gene (reference sequence). The CDR3 runs 14 residues. V lost 4 bases and J 5 bases, leaving 14 bases between the germline ends. Sample: peripheral blood. This receptor was taken from a woman aged 60-70 years with acute or convalescent COVID-19. V is TRBV27 and J is TRBJ2-5, with D perhaps TRBD2 (6 bases). The CDR3 protein is CASSSLEGRETQYF. Here the CDR3 DNA reads TGTGCCAGCAGTTCCCTGGAGGGGAGGGAGACCCAGTACTTC.